This TCR beta chain was found in a study of blood T cell repertoires in COVID-19. On the study more broadly: The cDNA or gDNA used as material had been derived from T cells, B-cell-depleted T cells, or PBMCs.

Assignment of participants to cohorts was predicated upon participant-reported clinical history. Two negative PCRs, clearance, or symptom resolution had been documented for recovered Cohort 3 donors. Authors' data handling: Reference gene primer amplification in the assay estimated nucleated cell counts. Sequencing was performed with immunoSEQ multiplex PCR; in TCRdb, only in-frame clones are kept and a portion is missing. The V and J calls and the clone size are those of that table, but D and trimming were determined from the DNA. The data hold around 400,000 clones, with over 85% observed a single time. The receptor was isolated from a woman younger than 45 who had recovered from COVID-19. Sequencing input: PBMCs or T cells enriched from blood (not recorded which).

The CDR3 here is CASSLFGWRDHTDTQYF. The CDR3 DNA reads TGTGCCAGCAGTTTGTTTGGGTGGCGGGATCACACAGATACGCAGTATTTT. The rearrangement links TRBV28 to TRBJ2-3; tentative D call: TRBD2 (6 bases). Trimming pared 3 bases from V and 2 bases from J, leaving 18 bases between. This CDR3 contains 17 residues. From germline, CDR1 is MDHEN and CDR2 SYDVKM.